The clone carrying this T cell receptor (beta chain) has a handful of counts. The data belong to a study of T-cell memory formation after mild COVID-19. TCRdb ran MiXCR on the 5' RACE reads and lists one entry per CDR3 protein. The sample yields fewer than 650,000 distinct CDR3 sequences, about a fifth seen once. Germline V gene sequence: CDR1 SEHNR, CDR2 FQNEAQ (reference sequence). The CDR3 length is 13 residues. V was shortened by 3 bases and J by 6 bases, with 11 bases between the two germline ends. Sequenced sample: PBMCs or a T cell subset sorted from them (not recorded which). The chain carries TRBV7-9 and TRBJ1-2; no clear D. This receptor was taken from an adult woman who had mild COVID-19 (a few samples of this study predate the infection). Cell type and time point are not known. CDR3 nucleotides: TGTGCCAGCAGCTTCATGGCACGAGATGGCTACACCTTC. Translation: CASSFMARDGYTF.